Each of the 4 T cell receptor beta chains below was sequenced from the same sample in a study of long-term antiretroviral therapy in people with HIV. The assay used was immunoSEQ (version v3.0), run at survey level. Profiling relied on immunoSEQ multiplex PCR, and the TCRdb table lists in-frame clones only, not all of them. Of over 15,000 clones listed, around 89% are singletons. The sample consisted of unsorted PBMCs, taken 4.2 years after starting antiretroviral therapy. Receptors originate from a man over 45 with HIV.

The CDR3 DNA sequence: TGTGCCAGCAGCCAAGTTAGCGGGGTGCTCACAGATACGCAGTATTTT. Amino acids: CASSQVSGVLTDTQYF. The chain combines TRBV14 with TRBJ2-3; TRBD2 agrees at 8 bases. There are 16 residues in the CDR3. CDR1 and CDR2 from the germline V gene are SGHDN and FVKESK. V lost 1 base and J lost 2; bases outside the gene matches: 5.

This chain uses TRBV18 with TRBJ1-1; D unclear. The CDR3 has 14 residues. Trimming left V 2 bases short and J 4 bases short, with 11 bases between. Germline values: CDR1 KGHSH, CDR2 LQKENI. CDR3 sequence: CASSPLPGFTEAFF. The CDR3 region has the DNA TGTGCCAGCTCACCATTACCGGGATTCACTGAAGCTTTCTTT.

V usage is TRBV6-5 and J usage is TRBJ2-7, with 8 bases matching TRBD1. The V segment lost 4 bases and the J segment 2 bases; nucleotides outside the gene matches: 1. The CDR3 is made up of 13 amino acids. Germline CDR1 reads MNHEY; CDR2 reads SVGAGI. The CDR3 sequence is CASSLDRAYEQYF. DNA for the CDR3: TGTGCCAGCAGTTTGGACAGGGCCTACGAGCAGTACTTC.

V gene TRBV7-9 combines with J gene TRBJ2-2; D ambiguous. From germline, CDR1 is SEHNR and CDR2 FQNEAQ (reference sequence). This CDR3 is built from 11 residues. V was clipped by 5 bases and J by 8 bases, with 6 bases between them. The DNA of the CDR3 is TGTGCCAGCAGCGTTAGTGGGGAGCTGTTTTTT. It encodes CASSVSGELFF.